This T cell receptor beta chain was sequenced in a study of T cell clonotyping in hematopoietic cell transplantation. Study-wide context: Cytoreduction preceded collection of pretransplant recipient samples. Study observations and caveats: At the given depth, recipient repertoires were over 95% de novo clonotypes. Recipient TCR diversity dropped after transplant; expanded clonotypes rose from day 30 to 180.

V gave up 5 bases and J gave up 3 bases, with 11 bases separating them. The germline CDR1 and CDR2 sequences are LNHDA and SQIVND (reference sequence). There are 14 residues in the CDR3. This table comes from immunoSEQ multiplex PCR, and its TCRdb copy is limited to in-frame clones, with some not included. This sample has approximately 9,300 clones, with around 86% found just once. As concerns this clone: Antigen: not known.

Regarding time point: recipient sample about 28 days before transplant, after cytoreduction. Blood collection times were about day -28 and days 30, 100, 180 posttransplant. Sample: peripheral blood mononuclear cells, taken before stem cell transplant. The rearrangement links TRBV19 to TRBJ2-1; D call uncertain. The sequence was collected from a woman in her 50s with chronic myeloid leukemia. Some clones in this sample may be carry-over from other donors' samples. Here the CDR3 DNA reads TGTGCCAGTAGTCCCCGACCCTACTACAATGAGCAGTTCTTC. Translating gives CASSPRPYYNEQFF.